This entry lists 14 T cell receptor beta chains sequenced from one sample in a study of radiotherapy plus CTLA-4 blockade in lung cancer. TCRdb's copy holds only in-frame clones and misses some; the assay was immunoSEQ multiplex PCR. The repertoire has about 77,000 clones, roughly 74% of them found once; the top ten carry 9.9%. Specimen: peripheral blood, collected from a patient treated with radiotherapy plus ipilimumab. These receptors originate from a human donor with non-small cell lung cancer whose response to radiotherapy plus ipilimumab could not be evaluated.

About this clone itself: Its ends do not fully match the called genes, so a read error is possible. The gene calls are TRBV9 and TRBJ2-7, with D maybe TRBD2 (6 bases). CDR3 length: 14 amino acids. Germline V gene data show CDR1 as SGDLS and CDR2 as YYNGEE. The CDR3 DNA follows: TGTGCCAGCAGCCCGTACGGGGGAAACTACGAGCAGTGCTTC. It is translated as CASSPYGGNYEQCF.

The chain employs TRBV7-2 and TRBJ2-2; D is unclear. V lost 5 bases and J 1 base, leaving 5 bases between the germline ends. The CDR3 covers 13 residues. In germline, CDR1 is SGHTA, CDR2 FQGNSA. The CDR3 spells CASSRQNTGELFF. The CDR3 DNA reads TGTGCCAGCAGCCGACAGAACACCGGGGAGCTGTTTTTT.

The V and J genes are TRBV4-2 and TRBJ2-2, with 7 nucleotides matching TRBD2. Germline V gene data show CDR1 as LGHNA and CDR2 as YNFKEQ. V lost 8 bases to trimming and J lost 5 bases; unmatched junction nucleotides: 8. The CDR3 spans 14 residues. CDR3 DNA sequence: TGTGCCAGCCAAATCCTTAGCGGGACCGGGGAGCTGTTTTTT. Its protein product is CASQILSGTGELFF.

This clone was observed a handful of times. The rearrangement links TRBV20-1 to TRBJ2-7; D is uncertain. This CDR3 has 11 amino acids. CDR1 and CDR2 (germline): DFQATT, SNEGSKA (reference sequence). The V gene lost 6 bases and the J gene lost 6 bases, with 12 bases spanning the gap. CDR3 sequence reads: CSALPLSEQYF. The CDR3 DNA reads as TGCAGTGCCCTACCACTAAGCGAGCAGTACTTC.

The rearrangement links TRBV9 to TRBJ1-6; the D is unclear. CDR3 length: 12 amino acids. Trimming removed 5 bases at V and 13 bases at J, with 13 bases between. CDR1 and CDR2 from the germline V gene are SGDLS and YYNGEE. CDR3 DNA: TGTGCCAGCAGTTTAGATGCTTCGCCCCTCCACTTT. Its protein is CASSLDASPLHF.

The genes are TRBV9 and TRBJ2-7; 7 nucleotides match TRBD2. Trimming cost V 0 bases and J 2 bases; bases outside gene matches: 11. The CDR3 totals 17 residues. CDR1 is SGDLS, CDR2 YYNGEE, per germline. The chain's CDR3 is CASSVASAPGLPYEQYF. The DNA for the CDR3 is TGTGCCAGCAGCGTAGCCTCCGCCCCGGGACTACCCTACGAGCAGTACTTC.

CDR3 residues: CASSYSILAGGETQYF. For the CDR3, the DNA is TGTGCCAGCAGTTACTCAATCCTAGCGGGAGGGGAGACCCAGTACTTC. The gene calls are TRBV6-5 and TRBJ2-5; 12 positions match TRBD2. The germline V gene encodes CDR1 MNHEY and CDR2 SVGAGI. With 0 bases clipped from V and 5 bases from J, the junction kept 4 bases outside the gene matches. The CDR3 has 16 residues.

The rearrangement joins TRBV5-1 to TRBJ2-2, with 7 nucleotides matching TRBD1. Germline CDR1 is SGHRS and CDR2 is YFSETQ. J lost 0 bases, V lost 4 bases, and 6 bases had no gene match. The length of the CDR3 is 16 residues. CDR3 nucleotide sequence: TGCGCCAGCAGCGGCCGGACAGGCGCGAACACCGGGGAGCTGTTTTTT. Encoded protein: CASSGRTGANTGELFF.

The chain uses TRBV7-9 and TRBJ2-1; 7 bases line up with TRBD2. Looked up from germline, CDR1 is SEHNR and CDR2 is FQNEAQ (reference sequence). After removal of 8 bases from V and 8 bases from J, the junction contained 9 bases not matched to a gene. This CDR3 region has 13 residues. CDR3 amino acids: CASRPGGIDEQFF. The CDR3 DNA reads TGTGCCAGCCGCCCCGGGGGGATCGATGAGCAGTTCTTC.

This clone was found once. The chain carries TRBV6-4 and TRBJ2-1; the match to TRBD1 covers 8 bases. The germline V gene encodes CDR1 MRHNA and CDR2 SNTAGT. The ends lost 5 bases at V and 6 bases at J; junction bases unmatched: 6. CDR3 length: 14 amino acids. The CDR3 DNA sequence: TGTGCCAGCAGTAGTGGACAGGGAGGCAATGAGCAGTTCTTC. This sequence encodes CASSSGQGGNEQFF.

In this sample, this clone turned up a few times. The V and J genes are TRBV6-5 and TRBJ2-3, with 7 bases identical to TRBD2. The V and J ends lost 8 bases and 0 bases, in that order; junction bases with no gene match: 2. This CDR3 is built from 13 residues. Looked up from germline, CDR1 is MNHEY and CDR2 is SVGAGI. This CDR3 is CASRTRSTDTQYF. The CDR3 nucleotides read TGTGCCAGCCGGACTAGGAGCACAGATACGCAGTATTTT.

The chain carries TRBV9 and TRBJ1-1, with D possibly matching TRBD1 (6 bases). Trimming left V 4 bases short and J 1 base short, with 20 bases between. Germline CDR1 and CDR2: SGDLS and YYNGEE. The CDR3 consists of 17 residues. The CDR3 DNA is TGTGCCAGCAGCCCCCGGGGGGGAGGGACACAGAACACTGAAGCTTTCTTT. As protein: CASSPRGGGTQNTEAFF.

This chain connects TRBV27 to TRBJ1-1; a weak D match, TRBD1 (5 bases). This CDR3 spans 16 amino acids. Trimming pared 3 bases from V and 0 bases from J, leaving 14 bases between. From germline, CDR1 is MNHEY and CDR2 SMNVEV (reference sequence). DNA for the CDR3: TGTGCCAGCAGTTTTTTCCCTCCGACAGTGAACACTGAAGCTTTCTTT. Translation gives CASSFFPPTVNTEAFF.

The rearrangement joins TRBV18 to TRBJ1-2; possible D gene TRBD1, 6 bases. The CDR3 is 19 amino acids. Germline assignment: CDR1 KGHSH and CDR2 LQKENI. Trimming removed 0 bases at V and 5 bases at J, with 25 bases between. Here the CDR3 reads CASSPPPGGANFQTYGYTF. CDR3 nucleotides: TGTGCCAGCTCACCACCACCGGGGGGCGCGAACTTCCAGACTTATGGCTACACCTTC.